This record looks at one T cell receptor (beta chain) sequence and its context. These data belong to a study of CD8 T cells in Susac syndrome. The CDR3 loop spans 14 amino acids. CDR1 and CDR2 from the germline V gene are SQVTM and ANQGSEA. V was clipped by 4 bases and J by 2 bases; unmatched bases: 3. Random-hexamer reverse transcription was applied to roughly 0.45 to 1 ug RNA. Amplification of TCR beta CDR3 spanned 54 Vbeta and 13 Jbeta via immunoSEQ multiplex PCR. TCRdb reprocessed the immunoSEQ multiplex PCR reads with MiXCR, giving one entry per CDR3 protein. The profile covers 180,000 or so distinct CDR3 sequences, with over 85% appearing a single time and about 0.1% taken by the ten largest. CD8+ and CD4+ T cells taken from blood had their TCR beta sequenced. Negative isolation was applied to CD8+ and CD4+ T cells, and FACS enrichment was applied to TEMRA cells.

The sequence derives from a human donor in good health. The V gene is TRBV29-1, the J gene TRBJ2-2; TRBD1 matches 8 bases. Sequencing was performed on CD4+ T cells from PBMCs. CDR3 nucleotide sequence: TGCAGCGTTGGGGGACAGGCAAACACCGGGGAGCTGTTTTTT. It yields the protein CSVGGQANTGELFF.